A selection of T cell receptor beta chains follows, all from one sample in a study of T cell changes during pregnancy in multiple sclerosis. Repertoires were generated with immunoSEQ multiplex PCR, while TCRdb's copy carries only in-frame clones and drops some. Of around 25,000 clones in the sample, 85% were seen once. The input for sequencing was CD8+ T cells from peripheral blood mononuclear cells, taken in the first trimester of pregnancy. Source of these receptors: a female donor in good health, enrolled as a control in a pregnancy study. Both conserved end residues are part of each CDR3. The D gene is left open where the match is weak. Not every row has a clone size; where given, it reads once, few, many or a size class.

clone size: few; J gene: TRBJ1-1; V gene: TRBV15; D gene: TRBD1; CDR3 DNA: TGTGCCACCAGCATCGACAGGGGGCAGGAAGCTTTCTTT; CDR3 protein: CATSIDRGQEAFF
clone size: .; J gene: TRBJ2-3; V gene: TRBV16; D gene: .; CDR3 DNA: TGTGCCAGCAGCCAATACAACACAGATACGCAGTATTTT; CDR3 protein: CASSQYNTDTQYF
clone size: .; J gene: TRBJ2-1; V gene: TRBV27; D gene: TRBD2; CDR3 DNA: TGTGCCAGCAACCCGCTTTCTAGCGGGAGGATAAATGAGCAGTTCTTC; CDR3 protein: CASNPLSSGRINEQFF
clone size: .; J gene: TRBJ2-7; V gene: TRBV28; D gene: .; CDR3 DNA: TGTGCCAGCAGCCATTTCCCCCTACGGAGATCCTACGAGCAGTACTTC; CDR3 protein: CASSHFPLRRSYEQYF
clone size: .; J gene: TRBJ1-1; V gene: TRBV5-1; D gene: TRBD1; CDR3 DNA: TGCGCCAGCAGCTTGGACCTTGTACAGGGGGCCACTGAAGCTTTCTTT; CDR3 protein: CASSLDLVQGATEAFF
clone size: once; J gene: TRBJ2-5; V gene: TRBV27; D gene: TRBD1; CDR3 DNA: TGTGCCAGCAGTTTCCTCGGACAGGGGGCGGGGGAGACCCAGTACTTC; CDR3 protein: CASSFLGQGAGETQYF
clone size: .; J gene: TRBJ2-1; V gene: TRBV4-3; D gene: TRBD2; CDR3 DNA: TGCGCCAGCAGCCAAGATCCAGCGGGGGCTTACAATGAGCAGTTCTTC; CDR3 protein: CASSQDPAGAYNEQFF
clone size: .; J gene: TRBJ2-1; V gene: TRBV6-4; D gene: TRBD2; CDR3 DNA: TGTGCCAGCAGTAAAACTAGCGGGGACTACAATGAGCAGTTCTTC; CDR3 protein: CASSKTSGDYNEQFF
clone size: once; J gene: TRBJ2-3; V gene: TRBV6-4; D gene: TRBD2; CDR3 DNA: TGTGCCAGCAGTGAACTAGCGGGGGCAGATACGCAGTATTTT; CDR3 protein: CASSELAGADTQYF
clone size: once; J gene: TRBJ1-5; V gene: TRBV7-2; D gene: .; CDR3 DNA: TGTGCCAGCAGCTTAGCCGGTTATCAGCCCCAGCATTTT; CDR3 protein: CASSLAGYQPQHF
clone size: once; J gene: TRBJ1-2; V gene: TRBV10-1; D gene: TRBD1; CDR3 DNA: TGCGCCAGCAGTGCGGGACAGAGTTATGGCTACACCTTC; CDR3 protein: CASSAGQSYGYTF
clone size: .; J gene: TRBJ2-6; V gene: TRBV19; D gene: .; CDR3 DNA: TGTGCCAGTAGTAAGACGGGCTCTGGGGCCAACGTCCTGACTTTC; CDR3 protein: CASSKTGSGANVLTF
clone size: .; J gene: TRBJ1-1; V gene: TRBV7-2; D gene: TRBD1; CDR3 DNA: TGTGCCAGCAGCCACAGGGGTGTGACTGAAGCTTTCTTT; CDR3 protein: CASSHRGVTEAFF
clone size: .; J gene: TRBJ2-7; V gene: TRBV7-9; D gene: .; CDR3 DNA: TGTGCCAGCACCTTGGAGGGCGAGCAGTACTTC; CDR3 protein: CASTLEGEQYF
clone size: .; J gene: TRBJ2-3; V gene: TRBV6-4; D gene: .; CDR3 DNA: TGTGCCAGCAGTGACTCAGGGGAAAACACAGATACGCAGTATTTT; CDR3 protein: CASSDSGENTDTQYF
clone size: .; J gene: TRBJ1-6; V gene: TRBV6-1; D gene: TRBD1; CDR3 DNA: TGTGCCAGTCCGGGACAGGGGAATTCACCCCTCCACTTT; CDR3 protein: CASPGQGNSPLHF
clone size: .; J gene: TRBJ1-4; V gene: TRBV4-2; D gene: TRBD1; CDR3 DNA: TGTGCCAGCAGCCCCCCTGCTCCAGGGGGCTGGACTAATGAAAAACTGTTTTTT; CDR3 protein: CASSPPAPGGWTNEKLFF
clone size: .; J gene: TRBJ2-1; V gene: TRBV2; D gene: TRBD2; CDR3 DNA: TGTGCCAGCAGTGGTACTAGCGGGCATGAGCAGTTCTTC; CDR3 protein: CASSGTSGHEQFF
clone size: .; J gene: TRBJ2-1; V gene: TRBV5-1; D gene: TRBD2; CDR3 DNA: TGCGCCAGCAGCTTGGAAAGGGCTAGCGGTTACAATGAGCAGTTCTTC; CDR3 protein: CASSLERASGYNEQFF
clone size: .; J gene: TRBJ2-7; V gene: TRBV11-2; D gene: .; CDR3 DNA: TGTGCCAGCAGCTTAGGGGCGGGTACCTACGAGCAGTACTTC; CDR3 protein: CASSLGAGTYEQYF
clone size: .; J gene: TRBJ1-1; V gene: TRBV5-1; D gene: TRBD1; CDR3 DNA: TGCGCCAGCAGCAGGACAGGGGGCACTGAAGCTTTCTTT; CDR3 protein: CASSRTGGTEAFF
clone size: .; J gene: TRBJ2-7; V gene: TRBV6-1; D gene: TRBD2; CDR3 DNA: TGTGCCAGCAGTAAGACCGGGACTAGCCTCGAGGAGCAGTACTTC; CDR3 protein: CASSKTGTSLEEQYF
clone size: .; J gene: TRBJ2-7; V gene: TRBV6-1; D gene: .; CDR3 DNA: TGTGCCAGCAGTGAAGACACCGGAGCCTTCTACGAGCAGTACTTC; CDR3 protein: CASSEDTGAFYEQYF
clone size: .; J gene: TRBJ2-3; V gene: TRBV28; D gene: TRBD2; CDR3 DNA: TGTGCCAGCAGTAGGACTAGCGGGAGGGCCTATGGAGATACGCAGTATTTT; CDR3 protein: CASSRTSGRAYGDTQYF
clone size: once; J gene: TRBJ1-4; V gene: TRBV27; D gene: .; CDR3 DNA: TGTGCCAGCGGCAGGGTGGGCCCTGATGAAAAACTGTTTTTT; CDR3 protein: CASGRVGPDEKLFF
clone size: .; J gene: TRBJ2-1; V gene: TRBV7-3; D gene: TRBD2; CDR3 DNA: TGTGCCAGCAGCTTCCAGGCCGGCGGGAGTGAGTTAAATGAGCAGTTCTTC; CDR3 protein: CASSFQAGGSELNEQFF
clone size: .; J gene: TRBJ1-2; V gene: TRBV13; D gene: TRBD1; CDR3 DNA: TGTGCCAGCAGCTCGCTCGGGACAGGATATGGCTACACCTTC; CDR3 protein: CASSSLGTGYGYTF